Listed here is a single T cell receptor (beta chain). What it binds is unknown. The sample originates from a study of blood T cells in healthy people across ages. Findings of the study overall: Age showed a roughly linear inverse relationship with TCR beta diversity per million T cells.

The germline V gene encodes CDR1 SNHLY and CDR2 FYNNEI. This CDR3 contains 16 residues. The ends lost 5 bases at V and 7 bases at J; junction bases unmatched: 13. Sample-barcoded 5' priming and a J-beta primer mix drove a second PCR of 7 to 11 cycles. MiXCR, applied by TCRdb to the 5' RACE reads, yields one record per CDR3 protein. The table lists 780,000 or so distinct CDR3 sequences, 56% of them singletons, with about 26% in the top ten. Total RNA amounts of at least 6 micrograms were extracted per sample. V and J are TRBV2 and TRBJ1-4, with TRBD1 matching 7 bases. The sequence was obtained from a man aged 40-50 years in good health. The specimen was blood. CDR3 residues: CASSYRGWTQSEKLFF. DNA of the CDR3: TGTGCCAGCAGTTACAGGGGTTGGACACAAAGTGAAAAACTGTTTTTT.